The rows below give T cell receptor beta chains drawn from one sample of a study of immune evolution from preneoplasia to lung adenocarcinoma. Clones were sequenced by immunoSEQ multiplex PCR, and TCRdb holds only the in-frame ones, with some missing. In the table there are about 8,200 clones, around 84% of which are singletons. Sample: FFPE adjacent normal lung tissue. The receptors were gathered from a person between 65 and 79 years old with lung adenocarcinoma. CDR3s include the opening cysteine and the closing phenylalanine or tryptophan. Fields, in order: V gene, J gene, clone size, D gene, CDR3 protein, CDR3 DNA. The D gene is left open where the match is weak. Size values are once, few and many counts, or a class for expanded clones, and some rows have none.

V gene: TRBV6-5; J gene: TRBJ2-2; clone size: -; D gene: -; CDR3 protein: CASSYSMWTGELFF; CDR3 DNA: TGTGCCAGCAGTTACTCAATGTGGACCGGGGAGCTGTTTTTT
V gene: TRBV30; J gene: TRBJ2-7; clone size: -; D gene: -; CDR3 protein: CAWSLEDYEQYF; CDR3 DNA: TGTGCCTGGAGTCTGGAGGACTACGAGCAGTACTTC
V gene: TRBV7-9; J gene: TRBJ2-7; clone size: -; D gene: -; CDR3 protein: CASSGNNPYEQYF; CDR3 DNA: TGTGCCAGCAGCGGGAACAACCCCTACGAGCAGTACTTC
V gene: TRBV6-4; J gene: TRBJ2-3; clone size: -; D gene: -; CDR3 protein: CASSLDSEDTQYF; CDR3 DNA: TGTGCCAGCAGCTTAGACAGTGAAGATACGCAGTATTTT
V gene: TRBV13; J gene: TRBJ2-7; clone size: -; D gene: TRBD1; CDR3 protein: CASSPTPGTGFYEQYF; CDR3 DNA: TGTGCCAGCAGCCCTACCCCCGGGACAGGGTTTTACGAGCAGTACTTC
V gene: TRBV4-1; J gene: TRBJ1-4; clone size: -; D gene: TRBD1; CDR3 protein: CASSLTGAATNEKLFF; CDR3 DNA: TGCGCCAGCAGCCTCACAGGGGCGGCAACTAATGAAAAACTGTTTTTT
V gene: TRBV6-5; J gene: TRBJ2-5; clone size: once; D gene: -; CDR3 protein: CASSYQQAGETQYF; CDR3 DNA: TGTGCCAGCAGTTACCAACAGGCTGGAGAGACCCAGTACTTC
V gene: TRBV28; J gene: TRBJ2-7; clone size: -; D gene: -; CDR3 protein: CASSSPYEQYF; CDR3 DNA: TGTGCCAGCAGTTCCCCCTACGAGCAGTACTTC
V gene: TRBV6-6; J gene: TRBJ1-2; clone size: -; D gene: TRBD1; CDR3 protein: CASSLTGDYGYTF; CDR3 DNA: TGTGCCAGCAGTTTGACAGGGGACTATGGCTACACCTTC
V gene: TRBV9; J gene: TRBJ2-2; clone size: -; D gene: -; CDR3 protein: CASSGGSNTGELFF; CDR3 DNA: TGTGCCAGCAGCGGGGGGTCGAACACCGGGGAGCTGTTTTTT
V gene: TRBV30; J gene: TRBJ2-7; clone size: -; D gene: -; CDR3 protein: CAWSVGGSSYEQYF; CDR3 DNA: TGTGCCTGGAGTGTTGGCGGTTCTTCCTACGAGCAGTACTTC
V gene: TRBV10-1; J gene: TRBJ2-7; clone size: -; D gene: TRBD2; CDR3 protein: CASNRLAGSSYEQYF; CDR3 DNA: TGCGCCAGCAATAGACTAGCGGGGAGCTCCTACGAGCAGTACTTC
V gene: TRBV5-6; J gene: TRBJ2-1; clone size: once; D gene: -; CDR3 protein: CASSLAGGNEQFF; CDR3 DNA: TGTGCCAGCAGCTTGGCGGGCGGGAATGAGCAGTTCTTC
V gene: TRBV6-5; J gene: TRBJ1-1; clone size: -; D gene: -; CDR3 protein: CASSFGGLGDTEAFF; CDR3 DNA: TGTGCCAGCAGTTTTGGGGGGCTGGGGGACACTGAAGCTTTCTTT
V gene: TRBV27; J gene: TRBJ2-7; clone size: -; D gene: TRBD1; CDR3 protein: CASSFQSGQVTYEQYF; CDR3 DNA: TGTGCCAGCAGTTTTCAATCGGGACAGGTGACCTACGAGCAGTACTTC
V gene: TRBV30; J gene: TRBJ2-7; clone size: -; D gene: -; CDR3 protein: CAWSVQVGAGEQYF; CDR3 DNA: TGTGCCTGGAGTGTACAAGTCGGGGCTGGGGAGCAGTACTTC
V gene: TRBV6-5; J gene: TRBJ1-5; clone size: -; D gene: -; CDR3 protein: CASSPLSSNQPQHF; CDR3 DNA: TGTGCCAGCAGCCCTCTATCTAGCAATCAGCCCCAGCATTTT
V gene: TRBV6-1; J gene: TRBJ1-2; clone size: -; D gene: -; CDR3 protein: CASSEAAVYGYTF; CDR3 DNA: TGTGCCAGCAGTGAAGCGGCAGTCTATGGCTACACCTTC
V gene: TRBV28; J gene: TRBJ1-2; clone size: few; D gene: -; CDR3 protein: CASRGTGRYGYTF; CDR3 DNA: TGTGCCAGCAGAGGCACAGGGAGGTACGGCTACACCTTC
V gene: TRBV11-2; J gene: TRBJ2-2; clone size: -; D gene: -; CDR3 protein: CASSFDLGELFF; CDR3 DNA: TGTGCCAGCAGCTTCGATCTCGGGGAGCTGTTTTTT
V gene: TRBV2; J gene: TRBJ1-1; clone size: few; D gene: TRBD1; CDR3 protein: CASRQTGTGGDRNTEAFF; CDR3 DNA: TGTGCCAGCAGACAAACCGGGACAGGGGGCGATAGGAACACTGAAGCTTTCTTT
V gene: TRBV18; J gene: TRBJ1-5; clone size: -; D gene: -; CDR3 protein: CASSGLENQPQHF; CDR3 DNA: TGTGCCAGCTCAGGACTGGAGAATCAGCCCCAGCATTTT
V gene: TRBV7-2; J gene: TRBJ2-5; clone size: -; D gene: TRBD2; CDR3 protein: CASSLRGSGAETQYF; CDR3 DNA: TGTGCCAGCAGCCTCCGGGGTAGCGGGGCTGAGACCCAGTACTTC
V gene: TRBV2; J gene: TRBJ2-1; clone size: -; D gene: TRBD1; CDR3 protein: CASRRTGGSYNEQFF; CDR3 DNA: TGTGCCAGCAGGCGGACAGGGGGCTCCTACAATGAGCAGTTCTTC
V gene: TRBV4-1; J gene: TRBJ2-3; clone size: once; D gene: TRBD1; CDR3 protein: CASSRQQGASITDTQYF; CDR3 DNA: TGCGCCAGCAGCCGGCAACAGGGGGCCTCTATCACAGATACGCAGTATTTT
V gene: TRBV28; J gene: TRBJ2-7; clone size: few; D gene: -; CDR3 protein: CASSFPGATYEQYF; CDR3 DNA: TGTGCCAGCAGTTTTCCAGGGGCAACCTACGAGCAGTACTTC
V gene: TRBV10-1; J gene: TRBJ2-7; clone size: -; D gene: TRBD2; CDR3 protein: CASRTGLAVNPYEQYF; CDR3 DNA: TGCGCCAGCAGGACGGGACTAGCGGTGAATCCCTACGAGCAGTACTTC
V gene: TRBV7-3; J gene: TRBJ2-5; clone size: -; D gene: -; CDR3 protein: CASSPKSSRGAQETQYF; CDR3 DNA: TGTGCCAGCAGCCCCAAGTCTAGCCGAGGGGCCCAAGAGACCCAGTACTTC
V gene: TRBV2; J gene: TRBJ1-1; clone size: -; D gene: -; CDR3 protein: CASRWSGANKGSTEAFF; CDR3 DNA: TGTGCCAGCAGATGGAGTGGGGCCAACAAAGGTAGCACTGAAGCTTTCTTT
V gene: TRBV29-1; J gene: TRBJ1-1; clone size: -; D gene: -; CDR3 protein: CSVVGRATETFF; CDR3 DNA: TGCAGCGTTGTGGGGCGGGCCACTGAAACTTTCTTT
V gene: TRBV27; J gene: TRBJ1-2; clone size: -; D gene: TRBD1; CDR3 protein: CASSRTGTVIHGYTF; CDR3 DNA: TGTGCCAGCAGTAGAACCGGGACAGTCATACATGGCTACACCTTC
V gene: TRBV27; J gene: TRBJ1-4; clone size: -; D gene: TRBD1; CDR3 protein: CAVRDSHNEKLFF; CDR3 DNA: TGTGCCGTCCGGGACAGTCATAATGAAAAACTGTTTTTT
V gene: TRBV28; J gene: TRBJ2-2; clone size: few; D gene: -; CDR3 protein: CASRTGPTGELFF; CDR3 DNA: TGTGCCAGCAGAACAGGACCGACCGGGGAGCTGTTTTTT
V gene: TRBV5-4; J gene: TRBJ2-7; clone size: -; D gene: -; CDR3 protein: CASSRSLSDEQYF; CDR3 DNA: TGTGCCAGCAGTCGGTCCCTCAGCGACGAGCAGTACTTC
V gene: TRBV30; J gene: TRBJ2-4; clone size: -; D gene: TRBD2; CDR3 protein: CAWTHGGSQNIQYF; CDR3 DNA: TGTGCCTGGACCCACGGGGGGAGCCAAAACATTCAGTACTTC
V gene: TRBV28; J gene: TRBJ2-1; clone size: once; D gene: -; CDR3 protein: CASSLRNEQFF; CDR3 DNA: TGTGCCAGCAGTTTAAGGAATGAGCAGTTCTTC
V gene: TRBV10-1; J gene: TRBJ1-3; clone size: -; D gene: TRBD1; CDR3 protein: CASKTGGRCSGNTIYF; CDR3 DNA: TGCGCCAGCAAAACAGGGGGCAGGTGCTCTGGAAACACCATATATTTT
V gene: TRBV28; J gene: TRBJ2-1; clone size: -; D gene: TRBD1; CDR3 protein: CASSRDSLNEQFF; CDR3 DNA: TGTGCCAGCTCCCGGGACAGCCTCAATGAGCAGTTCTTC
V gene: TRBV29-1; J gene: TRBJ2-5; clone size: -; D gene: TRBD1; CDR3 protein: CSASTGQETQYF; CDR3 DNA: TGCAGCGCCTCGACAGGGCAAGAGACCCAGTACTTC
V gene: TRBV29-1; J gene: TRBJ1-5; clone size: once; D gene: -; CDR3 protein: CSVVISNQPQHF; CDR3 DNA: TGCAGCGTTGTAATTAGCAATCAGCCCCAGCATTTT
V gene: TRBV29-1; J gene: TRBJ1-1; clone size: -; D gene: -; CDR3 protein: CSVGQTANTEAFF; CDR3 DNA: TGCAGCGTTGGTCAGACAGCGAACACTGAAGCTTTCTTT
V gene: TRBV18; J gene: TRBJ2-1; clone size: -; D gene: -; CDR3 protein: CASSRGGAYNEQFF; CDR3 DNA: TGTGCCAGCTCACGAGGAGGAGCCTACAATGAGCAGTTCTTC
V gene: TRBV18; J gene: TRBJ2-7; clone size: -; D gene: TRBD2; CDR3 protein: CASSLGPWGRASEQYF; CDR3 DNA: TGTGCCAGCTCCCTGGGCCCGTGGGGGAGGGCCTCCGAGCAGTACTTC
V gene: TRBV18; J gene: TRBJ2-2; clone size: -; D gene: -; CDR3 protein: CASSPTEGELFF; CDR3 DNA: TGTGCCAGCTCACCAACAGAAGGGGAGCTGTTTTTT
V gene: TRBV6-5; J gene: TRBJ1-1; clone size: few; D gene: -; CDR3 protein: CASSVGVNTEAFF; CDR3 DNA: TGTGCCAGCAGCGTAGGGGTGAACACTGAAGCTTTCTTT
V gene: TRBV5-1; J gene: TRBJ2-3; clone size: -; D gene: TRBD2; CDR3 protein: CASSPRGARTDTQYF; CDR3 DNA: TGCGCCAGCAGCCCGCGGGGGGCTCGCACAGATACGCAGTATTTT
V gene: TRBV13; J gene: TRBJ2-3; clone size: -; D gene: TRBD1; CDR3 protein: CASRDRATDTQYF; CDR3 DNA: TGTGCCAGCAGGGACAGGGCCACAGATACGCAGTATTTT
V gene: TRBV7-6; J gene: TRBJ1-4; clone size: few; D gene: -; CDR3 protein: CASSLDGNNEKLFF; CDR3 DNA: TGTGCCAGCAGCTTAGACGGCAATAATGAAAAACTGTTTTTT
V gene: TRBV2; J gene: TRBJ2-2; clone size: -; D gene: -; CDR3 protein: CASSVGRWELFF; CDR3 DNA: TGTGCCAGCAGTGTCGGGCGCTGGGAGCTGTTTTTT
V gene: TRBV19; J gene: TRBJ1-2; clone size: -; D gene: -; CDR3 protein: CASSIKGGYGYTF; CDR3 DNA: TGTGCCAGTAGTATAAAGGGGGGCTATGGCTACACCTTC
V gene: TRBV30; J gene: TRBJ1-2; clone size: -; D gene: -; CDR3 protein: CAWIGTATTGGYTF; CDR3 DNA: TGTGCCTGGATTGGGACGGCCACTACAGGGGGCTACACCTTC